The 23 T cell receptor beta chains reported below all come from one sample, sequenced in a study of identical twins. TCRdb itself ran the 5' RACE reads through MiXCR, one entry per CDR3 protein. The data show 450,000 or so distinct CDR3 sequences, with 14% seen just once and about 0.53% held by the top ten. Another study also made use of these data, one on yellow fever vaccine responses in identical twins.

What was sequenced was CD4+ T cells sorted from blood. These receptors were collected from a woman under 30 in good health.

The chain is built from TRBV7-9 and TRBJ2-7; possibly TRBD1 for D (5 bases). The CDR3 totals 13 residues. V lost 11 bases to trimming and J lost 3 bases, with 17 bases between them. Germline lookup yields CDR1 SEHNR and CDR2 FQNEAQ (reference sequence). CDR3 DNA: TGTGCCGGACAAAAGGACGGTTTCTACGAGCAGTACTTC. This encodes CAGQKDGFYEQYF.

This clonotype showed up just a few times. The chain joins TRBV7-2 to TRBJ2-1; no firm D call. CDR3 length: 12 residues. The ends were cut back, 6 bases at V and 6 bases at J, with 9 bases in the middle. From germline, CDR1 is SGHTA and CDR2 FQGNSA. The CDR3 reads CASRRAGNEQFF. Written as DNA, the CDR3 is TGTGCCAGCAGGCGAGCAGGCAATGAGCAGTTCTTC.

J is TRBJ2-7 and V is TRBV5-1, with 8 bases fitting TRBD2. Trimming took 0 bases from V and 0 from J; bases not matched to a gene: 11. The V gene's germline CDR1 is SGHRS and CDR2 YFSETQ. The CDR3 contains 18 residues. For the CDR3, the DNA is TGCGCCAGCAGCTTGGACAGCGGGGGCCTCCTCAACTCCTACGAGCAGTACTTC. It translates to CASSLDSGGLLNSYEQYF. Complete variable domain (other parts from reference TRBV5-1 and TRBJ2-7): KAGVTQTPRYLIKTRGQQVTLSCSPISGHRSVSWYQQTPGQGLQFLFEYFSETQRNKGNFPGRFSGRQFSNSRSEMNVSTLELGDSALYLCASSLDSGGLLNSYEQYFGPGTRLTVT.

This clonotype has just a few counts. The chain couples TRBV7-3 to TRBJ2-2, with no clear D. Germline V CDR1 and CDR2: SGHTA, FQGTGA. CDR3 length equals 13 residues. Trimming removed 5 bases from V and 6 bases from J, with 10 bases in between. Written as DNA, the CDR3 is TGTGCCAGCAGCCACAGTGGTCCCGGGGAGCTGTTTTTT. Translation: CASSHSGPGELFF.

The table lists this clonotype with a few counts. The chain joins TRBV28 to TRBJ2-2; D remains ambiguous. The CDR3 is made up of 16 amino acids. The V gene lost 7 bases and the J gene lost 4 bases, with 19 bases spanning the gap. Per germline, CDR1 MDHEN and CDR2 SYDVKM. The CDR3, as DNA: TGTGCCAGCAATCTTAAAGAACGACTGAGCACCGGGGAGCTGTTTTTT. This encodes CASNLKERLSTGELFF.

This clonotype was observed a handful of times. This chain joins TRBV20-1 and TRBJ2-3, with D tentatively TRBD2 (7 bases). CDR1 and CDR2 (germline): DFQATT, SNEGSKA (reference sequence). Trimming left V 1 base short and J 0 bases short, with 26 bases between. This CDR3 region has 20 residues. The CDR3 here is CSARGGGHTLGERSTDTQYF. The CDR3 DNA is TGCAGTGCTAGAGGGGGGGGGCACACCCTTGGTGAGCGGAGCACAGATACGCAGTATTTT.

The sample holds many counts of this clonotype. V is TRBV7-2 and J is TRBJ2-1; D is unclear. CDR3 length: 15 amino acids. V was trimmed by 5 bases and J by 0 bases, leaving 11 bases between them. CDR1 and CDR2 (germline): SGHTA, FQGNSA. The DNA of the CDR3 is TGTGCCAGCAGCCCAAGGAGAAGCTCCTACAATGAGCAGTTCTTC. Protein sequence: CASSPRRSSYNEQFF.

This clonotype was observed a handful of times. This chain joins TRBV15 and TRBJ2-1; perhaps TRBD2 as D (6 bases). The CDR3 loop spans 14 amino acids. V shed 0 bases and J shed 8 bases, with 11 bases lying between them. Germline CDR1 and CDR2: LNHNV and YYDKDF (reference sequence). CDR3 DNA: TGTGCCACCAGCAGAGATCGGACTAAGGATGAGCAGTTCTTC. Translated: CATSRDRTKDEQFF. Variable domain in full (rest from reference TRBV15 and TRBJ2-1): DAMVIQNPRYQVTQFGKPVTLSCSQTLNHNVMYWYQQKSSQAPKLLFHYYDKDFNNEADTPDNFQSRRPNTSFCFLDIRSPGLGDTAMYLCATSRDRTKDEQFFGPGTRLTVL.

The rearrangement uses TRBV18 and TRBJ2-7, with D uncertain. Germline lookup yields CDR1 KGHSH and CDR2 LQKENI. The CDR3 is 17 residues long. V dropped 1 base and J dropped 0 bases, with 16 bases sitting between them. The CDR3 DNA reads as TGTGCCAGCTCACCACTGGGAAAGATGATTAGCTCCTACGAGCAGTACTTC. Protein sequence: CASSPLGKMISSYEQYF. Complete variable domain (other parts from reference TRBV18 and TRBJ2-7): NAGVMQNPRHLVRRRGQEARLRCSPMKGHSHVYWYRQLPEEGLKFMVYLQKENIIDESGMPKERFSAEFPKEGPSILRIQQVVRGDSAAYFCASSPLGKMISSYEQYFGPGTRLTVT.

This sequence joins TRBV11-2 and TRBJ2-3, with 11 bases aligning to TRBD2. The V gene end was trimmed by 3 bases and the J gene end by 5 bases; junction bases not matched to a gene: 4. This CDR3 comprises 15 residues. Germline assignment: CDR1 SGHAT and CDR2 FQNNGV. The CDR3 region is CASSLTSGIVDTQYF. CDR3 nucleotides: TGTGCCAGCAGCTTGACTAGCGGGATCGTAGATACGCAGTATTTT.

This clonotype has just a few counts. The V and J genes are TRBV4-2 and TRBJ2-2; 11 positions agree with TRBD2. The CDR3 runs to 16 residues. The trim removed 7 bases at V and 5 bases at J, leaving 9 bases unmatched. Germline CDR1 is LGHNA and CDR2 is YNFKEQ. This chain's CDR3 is CASKTSGSRTTGELFF. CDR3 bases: TGTGCCAGCAAAACTAGCGGGAGCCGTACGACCGGGGAGCTGTTTTTT.

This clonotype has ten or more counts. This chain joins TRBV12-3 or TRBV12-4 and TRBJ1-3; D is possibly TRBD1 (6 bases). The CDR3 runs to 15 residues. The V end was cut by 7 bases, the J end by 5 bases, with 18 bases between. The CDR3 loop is CASTSYPGQRNTIYF. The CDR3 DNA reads TGTGCCAGCACCAGTTACCCGGGACAACGAAACACCATATATTTT.

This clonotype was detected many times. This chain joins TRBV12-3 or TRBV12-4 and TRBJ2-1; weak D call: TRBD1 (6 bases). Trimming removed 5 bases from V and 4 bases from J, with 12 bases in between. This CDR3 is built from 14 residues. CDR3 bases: TGTGCCAGCAGTGTCAACAGGGAGTACAATGAGCAGTTCTTC. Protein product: CASSVNREYNEQFF.

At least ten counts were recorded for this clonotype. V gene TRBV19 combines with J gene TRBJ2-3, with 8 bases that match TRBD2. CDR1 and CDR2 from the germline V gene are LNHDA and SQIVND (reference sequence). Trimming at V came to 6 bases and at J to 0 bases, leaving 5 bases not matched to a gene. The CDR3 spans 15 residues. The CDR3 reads CASSEVAGSTDTQYF. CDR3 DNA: TGTGCCAGTAGCGAAGTAGCGGGGAGCACAGATACGCAGTATTTT.

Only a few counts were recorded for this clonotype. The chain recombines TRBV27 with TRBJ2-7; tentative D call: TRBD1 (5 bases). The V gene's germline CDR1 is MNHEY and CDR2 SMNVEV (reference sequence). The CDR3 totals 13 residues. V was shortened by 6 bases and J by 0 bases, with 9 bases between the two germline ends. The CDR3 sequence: CASSRQNSYEQYF. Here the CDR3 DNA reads TGTGCCAGCAGCCGACAGAACTCCTACGAGCAGTACTTC.

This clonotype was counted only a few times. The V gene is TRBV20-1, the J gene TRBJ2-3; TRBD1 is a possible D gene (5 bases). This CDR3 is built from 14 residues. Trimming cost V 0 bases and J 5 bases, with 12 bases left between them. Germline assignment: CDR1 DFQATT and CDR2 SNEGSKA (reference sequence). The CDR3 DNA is TGCAGTGCTAGAGATTTGGCAGGGATAGATACGCAGTATTTT. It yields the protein CSARDLAGIDTQYF.

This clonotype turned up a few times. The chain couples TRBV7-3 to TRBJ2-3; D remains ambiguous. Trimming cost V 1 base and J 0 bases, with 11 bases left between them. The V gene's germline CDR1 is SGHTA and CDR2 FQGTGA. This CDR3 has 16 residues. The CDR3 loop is CASSLIGAPSTDTQYF. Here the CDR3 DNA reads TGTGCCAGCAGCTTAATAGGCGCCCCTAGCACAGATACGCAGTATTTT.

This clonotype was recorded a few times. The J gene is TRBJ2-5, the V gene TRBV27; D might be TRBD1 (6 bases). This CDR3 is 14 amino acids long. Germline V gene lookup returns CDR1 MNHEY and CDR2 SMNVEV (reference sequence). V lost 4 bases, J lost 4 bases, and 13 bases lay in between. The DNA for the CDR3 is TGTGCCAGCAGTTACCACAGGGTGGGAGAGACCCAGTACTTC. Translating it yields CASSYHRVGETQYF.

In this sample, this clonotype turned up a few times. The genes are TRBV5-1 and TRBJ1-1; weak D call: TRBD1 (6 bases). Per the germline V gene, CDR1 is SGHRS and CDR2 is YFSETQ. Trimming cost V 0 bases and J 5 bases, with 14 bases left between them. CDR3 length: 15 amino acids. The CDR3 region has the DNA TGCGCCAGCAGCTTGGGGGTCAGGGGAGAAACTGAAGCTTTCTTT. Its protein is CASSLGVRGETEAFF.

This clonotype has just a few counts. This chain's CDR3 is CAISPSGSADTQYF. CDR3 sequence (DNA): TGTGCCATCAGCCCCAGCGGGAGCGCAGATACGCAGTATTTT. V gene TRBV10-3 combines with J gene TRBJ2-3; 8 nucleotides match TRBD2. The CDR3 covers 14 residues. J was trimmed by 4 bases and V by 6 bases; bases with no gene match: 6. Germline-derived CDR1 and CDR2 are ENHRY and SYGVKD.

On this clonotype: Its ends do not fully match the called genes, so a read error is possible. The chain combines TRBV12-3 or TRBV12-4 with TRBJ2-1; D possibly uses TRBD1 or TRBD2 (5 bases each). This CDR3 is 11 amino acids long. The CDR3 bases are TGTGCCAGCAGTTTAGCAGGGGAGCCGTCCTTC. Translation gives CASSLAGEPSF.

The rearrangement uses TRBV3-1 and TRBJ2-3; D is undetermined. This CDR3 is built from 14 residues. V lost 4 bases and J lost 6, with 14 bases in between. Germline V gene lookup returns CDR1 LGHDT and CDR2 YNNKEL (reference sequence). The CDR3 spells CASSPIPGSDTQYF. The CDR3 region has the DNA TGTGCCAGCAGCCCTATCCCCGGGTCTGATACGCAGTATTTT.

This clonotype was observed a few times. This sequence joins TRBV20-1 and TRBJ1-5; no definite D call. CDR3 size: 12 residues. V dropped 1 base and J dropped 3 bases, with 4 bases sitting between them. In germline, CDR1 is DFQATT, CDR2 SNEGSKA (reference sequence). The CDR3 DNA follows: TGCAGTGCTAGAGGCCACAATCAGCCCCAGCATTTT. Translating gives CSARGHNQPQHF.